This T cell receptor (beta chain) was retrieved from a study of blood T cell repertoires in COVID-19. Across the whole study: The United States, Italy and Spain supplied acute and convalescent COVID-19 samples. The analysed material was cDNA or gDNA that came from T cells, B-cell-depleted T cells, or PBMCs.

As handled by the study authors: Amplification with reference gene primers provided the estimates of nucleated cell counts. Repertoires were generated with immunoSEQ multiplex PCR, while TCRdb's copy carries only in-frame clones and drops some. The V and J calls and clone size were taken over from that table, and D and trimming were inferred from the DNA. The repertoire consists of roughly 120,000 clones, with about 85% occurring once and the leading ten covering roughly 1.6%. The CDR3 length is 16 residues. Germline CDR1 is SGHTA and CDR2 is FQGTGA. Trimming took 5 bases from V and 4 from J; bases not matched to a gene: 10.

The J gene is TRBJ2-2, the V gene TRBV7-3, with TRBD2 matching over 7 bases. This TCR was sampled from a man over 45 with acute or convalescent COVID-19. Sequenced sample: peripheral blood. The CDR3 here is CASSLQPSGATGELFF. CDR3 nucleotides: TGTGCCAGCAGCCTCCAGCCTAGCGGAGCCACCGGGGAGCTGTTTTTT.